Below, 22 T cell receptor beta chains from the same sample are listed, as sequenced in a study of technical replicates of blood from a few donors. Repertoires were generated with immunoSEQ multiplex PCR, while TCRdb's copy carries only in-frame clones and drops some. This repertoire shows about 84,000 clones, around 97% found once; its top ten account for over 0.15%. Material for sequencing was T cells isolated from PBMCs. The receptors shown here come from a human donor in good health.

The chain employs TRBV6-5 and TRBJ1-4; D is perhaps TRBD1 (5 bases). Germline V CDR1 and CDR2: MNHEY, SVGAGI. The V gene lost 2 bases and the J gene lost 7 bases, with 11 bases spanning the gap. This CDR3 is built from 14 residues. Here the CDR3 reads CASSYRGFSEKLFF. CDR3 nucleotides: TGTGCCAGCAGTTACCGGGGGTTTAGTGAAAAACTGTTTTTT.

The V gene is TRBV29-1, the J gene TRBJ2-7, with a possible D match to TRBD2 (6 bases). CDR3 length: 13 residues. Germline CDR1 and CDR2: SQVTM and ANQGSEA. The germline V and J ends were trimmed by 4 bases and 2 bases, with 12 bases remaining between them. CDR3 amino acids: CSVVVRETYEQYF. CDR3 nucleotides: TGCAGCGTTGTAGTGCGGGAAACCTACGAGCAGTACTTC.

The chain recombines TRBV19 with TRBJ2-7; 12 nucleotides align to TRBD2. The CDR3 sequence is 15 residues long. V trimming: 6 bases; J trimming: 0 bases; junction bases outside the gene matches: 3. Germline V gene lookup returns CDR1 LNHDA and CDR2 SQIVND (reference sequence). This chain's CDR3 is CASSMTSGSSYEQYF. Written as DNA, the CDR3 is TGTGCCAGTAGCATGACTAGCGGGAGCTCCTACGAGCAGTACTTC.

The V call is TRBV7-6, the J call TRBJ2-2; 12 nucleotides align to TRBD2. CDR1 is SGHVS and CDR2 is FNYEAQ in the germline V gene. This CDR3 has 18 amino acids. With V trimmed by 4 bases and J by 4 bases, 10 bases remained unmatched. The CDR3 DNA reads TGTGCCAGCAGCTCCTTCCTAGCGGGAGGGCCATTCACCGGGGAGCTGTTTTTT. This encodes CASSSFLAGGPFTGELFF.

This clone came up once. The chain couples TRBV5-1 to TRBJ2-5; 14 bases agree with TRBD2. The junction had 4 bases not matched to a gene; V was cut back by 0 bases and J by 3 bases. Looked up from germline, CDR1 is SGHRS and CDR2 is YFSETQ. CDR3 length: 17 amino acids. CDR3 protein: CASSLAGTSGGKETQYF. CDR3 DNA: TGCGCCAGCAGCTTGGCGGGGACTAGCGGGGGAAAAGAGACCCAGTACTTC.

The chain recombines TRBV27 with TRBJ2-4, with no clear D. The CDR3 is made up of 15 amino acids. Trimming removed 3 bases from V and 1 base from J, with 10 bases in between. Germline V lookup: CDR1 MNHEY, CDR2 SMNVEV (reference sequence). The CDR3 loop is CASSFLGTAKNIQYF. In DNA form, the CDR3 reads TGTGCCAGCAGTTTTCTCGGTACGGCCAAAAACATTCAGTACTTC.

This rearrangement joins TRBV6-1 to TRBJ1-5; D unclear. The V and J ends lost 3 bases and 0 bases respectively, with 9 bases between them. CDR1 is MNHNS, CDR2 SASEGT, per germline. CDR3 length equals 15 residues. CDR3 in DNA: TGTGCCAGCAGTGATTTAGTAGATAGCAATCAGCCCCAGCATTTT. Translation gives CASSDLVDSNQPQHF.

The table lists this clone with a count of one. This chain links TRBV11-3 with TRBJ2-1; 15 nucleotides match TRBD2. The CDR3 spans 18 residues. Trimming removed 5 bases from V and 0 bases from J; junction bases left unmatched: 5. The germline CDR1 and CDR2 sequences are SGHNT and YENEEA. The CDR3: CASSKGLAGGFSYNEQFF. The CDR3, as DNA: TGTGCCAGCAGCAAGGGACTAGCGGGAGGCTTCTCCTACAATGAGCAGTTCTTC.

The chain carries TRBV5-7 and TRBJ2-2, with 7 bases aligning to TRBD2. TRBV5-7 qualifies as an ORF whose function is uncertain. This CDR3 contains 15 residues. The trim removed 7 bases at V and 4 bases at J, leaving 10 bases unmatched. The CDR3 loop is CASSCGSGGTGELFF. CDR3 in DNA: TGTGCCAGCTCCTGCGGGAGTGGGGGCACCGGGGAGCTGTTTTTT.

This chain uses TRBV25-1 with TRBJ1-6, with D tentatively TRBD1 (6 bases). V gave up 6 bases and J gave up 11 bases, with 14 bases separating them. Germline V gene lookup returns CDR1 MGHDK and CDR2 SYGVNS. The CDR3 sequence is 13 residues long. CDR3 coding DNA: TGTGCCAGCAGGGGAACAGGGAGGGCACCCCTCCACTTT. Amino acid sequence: CASRGTGRAPLHF.

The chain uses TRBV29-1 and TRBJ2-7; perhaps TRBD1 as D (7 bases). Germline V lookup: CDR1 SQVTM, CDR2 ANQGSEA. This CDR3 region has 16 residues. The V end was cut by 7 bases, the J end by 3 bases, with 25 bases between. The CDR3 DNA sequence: TGCAGCGCAATAGTCAGGCAGGGGGGAAGAAGCTACGAGCAGTACTTC. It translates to CSAIVRQGGRSYEQYF.

CDR3 nucleotides: TGCGCCAGCAGCACCACGGGACTCCACTACGCAACTAATGAAAAACTGTTTTTT. Encoded protein: CASSTTGLHYATNEKLFF. The chain combines TRBV5-1 with TRBJ1-4, with D maybe TRBD1 (5 bases). Trimming pared 4 bases from V and 0 bases from J, leaving 19 bases between. Germline V gene data show CDR1 as SGHRS and CDR2 as YFSETQ. The CDR3 is 18 residues long. Together with reference TRBV5-1 and TRBJ1-4, the CDR3 gives the full variable domain: KAGVTQTPRYLIKTRGQQVTLSCSPISGHRSVSWYQQTPGQGLQFLFEYFSETQRNKGNFPGRFSGRQFSNSRSEMNVSTLELGDSALYLCASSTTGLHYATNEKLFFGSGTQLSVL.

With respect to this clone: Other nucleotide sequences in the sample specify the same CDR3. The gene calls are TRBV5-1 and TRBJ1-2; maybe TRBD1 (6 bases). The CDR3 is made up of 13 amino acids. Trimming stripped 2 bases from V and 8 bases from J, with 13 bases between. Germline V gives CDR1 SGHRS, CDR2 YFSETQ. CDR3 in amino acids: CASSLGGGYGYTF. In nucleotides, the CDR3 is TGCGCCAGCAGCTTAGGGGGAGGGTACGGCTACACCTTC.

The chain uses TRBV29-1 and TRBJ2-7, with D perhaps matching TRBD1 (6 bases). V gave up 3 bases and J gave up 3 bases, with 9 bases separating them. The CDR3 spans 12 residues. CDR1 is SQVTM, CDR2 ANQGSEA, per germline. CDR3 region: CSVDSGDYEQYF. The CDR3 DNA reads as TGCAGCGTTGACTCAGGGGACTACGAGCAGTACTTC.

The CDR3 sequence: CATSRDRGSEKLFF. CDR3 in DNA: TGTGCCACCAGCAGAGATAGGGGAAGTGAAAAACTGTTTTTT. The rearrangement uses TRBV15 and TRBJ1-4, with a possible D match to TRBD1 (5 bases). The CDR3 sequence is 14 residues long. Germline V CDR1 and CDR2: LNHNV, YYDKDF (reference sequence). V was shortened by 0 bases and J by 7 bases, with 9 bases between the two germline ends.

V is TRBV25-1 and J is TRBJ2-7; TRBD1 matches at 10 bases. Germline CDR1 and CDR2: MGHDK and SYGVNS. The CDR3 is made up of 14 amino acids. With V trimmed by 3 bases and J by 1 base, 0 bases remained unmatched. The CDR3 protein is CASSEDRGSYEQYF. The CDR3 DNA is TGTGCCAGCAGTGAGGACAGGGGGTCCTACGAGCAGTACTTC.

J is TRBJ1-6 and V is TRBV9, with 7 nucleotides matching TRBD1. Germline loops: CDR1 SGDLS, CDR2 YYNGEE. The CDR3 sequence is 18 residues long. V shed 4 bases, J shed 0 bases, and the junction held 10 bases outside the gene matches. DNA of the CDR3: TGTGCCAGCAGCCCCCTCAGGGGGGAACGCTCCTATAATTCACCCCTCCACTTT. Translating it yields CASSPLRGERSYNSPLHF.

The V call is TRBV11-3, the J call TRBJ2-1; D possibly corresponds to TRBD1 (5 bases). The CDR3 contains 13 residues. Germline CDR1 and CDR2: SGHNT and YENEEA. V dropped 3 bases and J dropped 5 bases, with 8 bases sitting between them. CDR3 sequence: CASSFRENNEQFF. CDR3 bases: TGTGCCAGCAGCTTCAGGGAAAACAATGAGCAGTTCTTC.

CDR3 residues: CASSPTPGTGGLWGRGYTF. CDR3 coding DNA: TGTGCCAGCAGCCCGACCCCCGGGACAGGGGGTCTCTGGGGTCGGGGCTACACCTTC. The rearrangement joins TRBV7-9 to TRBJ1-2, with TRBD1 matching over 11 bases. This CDR3 region has 19 residues. Germline V lookup: CDR1 SEHNR, CDR2 FQNEAQ (reference sequence). V lost 5 bases, J lost 8 bases, and 22 bases stayed unmatched.

As DNA, the CDR3 is TGTGCCAGCAGCTTAGGGCTAGCGGGGAACACCGGGGAGCTGTTTTTT. This sequence encodes CASSLGLAGNTGELFF. This chain connects TRBV7-2 to TRBJ2-2, with 8 bases lining up with TRBD2. V lost 1 base and J lost 1; bases outside the gene matches: 2. CDR1 SGHTA and CDR2 FQGNSA come from the germline V gene. The CDR3 sequence is 16 residues long. The full variable domain, its missing parts supplied by reference TRBV7-2 and TRBJ2-2, is GAGVSQSPSNKVTEKGKDVELRCDPISGHTALYWYRQSLGQGLEFLIYFQGNSAPDKSGLPSDRFSAERTGGSVSTLTIQRTQQEDSAVYLCASSLGLAGNTGELFFGEGSRLTVL.

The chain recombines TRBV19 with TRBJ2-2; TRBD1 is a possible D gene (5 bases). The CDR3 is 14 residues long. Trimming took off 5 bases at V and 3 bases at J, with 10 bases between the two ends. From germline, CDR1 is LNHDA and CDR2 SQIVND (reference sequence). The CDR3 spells CASSVDSYTGELFF. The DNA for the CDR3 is TGTGCCAGTAGTGTCGACAGTTACACCGGGGAGCTGTTTTTT. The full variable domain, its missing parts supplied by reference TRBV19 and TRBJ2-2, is DGGITQSPKYLFRKEGQNVTLSCEQNLNHDAMYWYRQDPGQGLRLIYYSQIVNDFQKGDIAEGYSVSREKKESFPLTVTSAQKNPTAFYLCASSVDSYTGELFFGEGSRLTVL.

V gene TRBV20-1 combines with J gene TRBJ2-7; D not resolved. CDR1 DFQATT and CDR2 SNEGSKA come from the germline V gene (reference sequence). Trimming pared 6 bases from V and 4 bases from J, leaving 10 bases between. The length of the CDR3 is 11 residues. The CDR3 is CSAVTDYEQYF. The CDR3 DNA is TGCAGTGCGGTAACAGATTACGAGCAGTACTTC.